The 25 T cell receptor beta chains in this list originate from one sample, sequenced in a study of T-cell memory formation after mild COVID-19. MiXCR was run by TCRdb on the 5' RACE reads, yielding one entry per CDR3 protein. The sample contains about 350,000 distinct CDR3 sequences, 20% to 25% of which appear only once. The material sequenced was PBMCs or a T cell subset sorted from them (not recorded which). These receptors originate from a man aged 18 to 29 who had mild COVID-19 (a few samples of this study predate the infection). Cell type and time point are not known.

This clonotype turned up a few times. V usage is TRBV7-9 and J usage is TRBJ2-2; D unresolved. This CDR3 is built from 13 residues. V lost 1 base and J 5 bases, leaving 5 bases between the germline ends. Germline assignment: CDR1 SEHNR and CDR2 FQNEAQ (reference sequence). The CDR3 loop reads CASSLDWTGELFF. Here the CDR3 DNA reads TGTGCCAGCAGCTTAGATTGGACCGGGGAGCTGTTTTTT.

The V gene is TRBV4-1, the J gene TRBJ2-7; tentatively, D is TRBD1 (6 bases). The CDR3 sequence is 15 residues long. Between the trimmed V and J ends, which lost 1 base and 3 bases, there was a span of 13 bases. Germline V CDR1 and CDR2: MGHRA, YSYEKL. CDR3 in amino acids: CASSQGEQGHYEQYF. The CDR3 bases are TGCGCCAGCAGCCAAGGGGAACAGGGCCACTACGAGCAGTACTTC.

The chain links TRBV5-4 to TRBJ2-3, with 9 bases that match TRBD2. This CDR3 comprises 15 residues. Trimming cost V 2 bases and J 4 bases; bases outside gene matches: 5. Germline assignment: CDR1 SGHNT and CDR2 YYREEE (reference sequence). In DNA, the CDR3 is TGTGCCAGCAGCTTAAGCGGGGGGAGGGCAGATACGCAGTATTTT. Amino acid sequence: CASSLSGGRADTQYF.

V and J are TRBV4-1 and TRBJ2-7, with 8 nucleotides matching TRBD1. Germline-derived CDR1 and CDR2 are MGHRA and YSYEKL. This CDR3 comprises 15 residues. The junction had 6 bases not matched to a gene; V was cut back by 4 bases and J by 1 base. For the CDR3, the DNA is TGCGCCAGCAGCCTCAGGACAGGGCGTTCCTACGAGCAGTACGTC. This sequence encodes CASSLRTGRSYEQYV.

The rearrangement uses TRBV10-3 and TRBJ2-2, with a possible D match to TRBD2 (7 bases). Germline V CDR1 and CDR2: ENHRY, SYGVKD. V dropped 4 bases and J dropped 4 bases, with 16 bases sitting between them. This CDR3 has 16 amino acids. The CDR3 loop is CAISGAGGPPTGELFF. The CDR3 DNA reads TGTGCCATCAGTGGGGCCGGGGGGCCACCCACCGGGGAGCTGTTTTTT.

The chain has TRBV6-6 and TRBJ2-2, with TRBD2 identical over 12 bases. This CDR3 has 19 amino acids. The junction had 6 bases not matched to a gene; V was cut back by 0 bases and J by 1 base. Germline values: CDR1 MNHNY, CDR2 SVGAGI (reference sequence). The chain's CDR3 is CASSYSVSSGGENTGELFF. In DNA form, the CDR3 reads TGTGCCAGCAGTTACTCTGTATCTAGCGGGGGGGAGAACACCGGGGAGCTGTTTTTT.

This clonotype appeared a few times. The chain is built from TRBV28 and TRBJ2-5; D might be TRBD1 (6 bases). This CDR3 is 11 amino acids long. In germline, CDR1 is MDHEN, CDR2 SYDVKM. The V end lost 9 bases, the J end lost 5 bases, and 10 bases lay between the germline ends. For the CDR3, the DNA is TGTGCCAGTCAAAGGGGGGAGACCCAGTACTTC. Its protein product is CASQRGETQYF.

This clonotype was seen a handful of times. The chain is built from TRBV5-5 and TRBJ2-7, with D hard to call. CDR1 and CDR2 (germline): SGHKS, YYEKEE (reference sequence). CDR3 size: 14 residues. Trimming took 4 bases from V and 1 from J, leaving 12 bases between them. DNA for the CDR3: TGTGCCAGCAGCCCGGACGCAAAGTCCTACGAGCAGTACGTC. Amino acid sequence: CASSPDAKSYEQYV.

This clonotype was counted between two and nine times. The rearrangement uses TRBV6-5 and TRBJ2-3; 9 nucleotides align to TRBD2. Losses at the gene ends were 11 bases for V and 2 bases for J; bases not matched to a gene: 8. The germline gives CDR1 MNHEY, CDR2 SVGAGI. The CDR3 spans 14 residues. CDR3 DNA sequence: TGTGCCGCGTTCGGCGGGGGGGCCACAGATACGCAGTATTTT. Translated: CAAFGGGATDTQYF.

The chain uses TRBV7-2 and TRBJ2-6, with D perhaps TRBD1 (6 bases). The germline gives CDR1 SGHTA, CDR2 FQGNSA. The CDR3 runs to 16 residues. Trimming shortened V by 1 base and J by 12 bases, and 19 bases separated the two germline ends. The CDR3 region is CASSLGLVGPQGVLTF. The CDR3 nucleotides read TGTGCCAGCAGCTTAGGTCTTGTGGGGCCACAGGGCGTCCTGACTTTC.

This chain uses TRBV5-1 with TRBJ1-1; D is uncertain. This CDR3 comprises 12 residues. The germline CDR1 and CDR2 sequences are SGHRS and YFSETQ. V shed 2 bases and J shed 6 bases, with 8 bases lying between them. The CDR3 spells CASSLEAPEAFF. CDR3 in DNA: TGCGCCAGCAGCTTAGAGGCCCCTGAAGCTTTCTTT.

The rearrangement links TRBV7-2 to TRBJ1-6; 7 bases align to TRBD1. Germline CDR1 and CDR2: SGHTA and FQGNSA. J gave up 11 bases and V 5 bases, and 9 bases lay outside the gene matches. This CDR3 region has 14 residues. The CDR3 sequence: CASSNIRGMAPLHF. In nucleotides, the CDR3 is TGTGCCAGCAGCAATATCAGGGGGATGGCACCCCTCCACTTT.

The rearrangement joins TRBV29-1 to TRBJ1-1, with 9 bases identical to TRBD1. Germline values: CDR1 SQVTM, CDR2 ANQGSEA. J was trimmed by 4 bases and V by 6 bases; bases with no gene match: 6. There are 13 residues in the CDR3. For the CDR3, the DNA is TGCAGCGTCGAGAAACAGGGGGCCACTGAAGCTTTCTTT. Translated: CSVEKQGATEAFF.

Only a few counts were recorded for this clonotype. As DNA, the CDR3 is TGCAGTGCTCCGGGGGAGGTTTCCAAGTTTTTT. This codes for CSAPGEVSKFF. J is TRBJ1-4 and V is TRBV20-1, with D maybe TRBD1 (5 bases). The CDR3 is made up of 11 amino acids. Germline loops: CDR1 DFQATT, CDR2 SNEGSKA (reference sequence). Trimming stripped 5 bases from V and 16 bases from J, with 17 bases between.

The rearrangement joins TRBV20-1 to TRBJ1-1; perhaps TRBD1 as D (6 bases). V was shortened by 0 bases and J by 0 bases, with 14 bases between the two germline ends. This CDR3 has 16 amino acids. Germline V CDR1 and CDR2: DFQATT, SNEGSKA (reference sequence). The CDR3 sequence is CSARDSGGRMNTEAFF. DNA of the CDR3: TGCAGTGCTAGAGATAGCGGGGGGCGGATGAACACTGAAGCTTTCTTT.

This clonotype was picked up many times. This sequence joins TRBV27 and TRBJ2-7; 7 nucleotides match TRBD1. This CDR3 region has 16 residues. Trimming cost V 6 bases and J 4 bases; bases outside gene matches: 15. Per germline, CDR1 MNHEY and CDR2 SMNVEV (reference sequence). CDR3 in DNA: TGTGCCAGCAGCAAAACTCTTGACAGGGATAATTACGAGCAGTACTTC. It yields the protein CASSKTLDRDNYEQYF.

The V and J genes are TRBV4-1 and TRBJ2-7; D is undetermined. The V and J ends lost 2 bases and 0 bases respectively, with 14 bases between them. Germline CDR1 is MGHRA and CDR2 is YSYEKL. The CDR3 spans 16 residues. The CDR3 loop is CASSQTTGSSSYEQYV. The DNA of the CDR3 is TGCGCCAGCAGCCAAACGACCGGCTCCAGCTCCTACGAGCAGTACGTC.

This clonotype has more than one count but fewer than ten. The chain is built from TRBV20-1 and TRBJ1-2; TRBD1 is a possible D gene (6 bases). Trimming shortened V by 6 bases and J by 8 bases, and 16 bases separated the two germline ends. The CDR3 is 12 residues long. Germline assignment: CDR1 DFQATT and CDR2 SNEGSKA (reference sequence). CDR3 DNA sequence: TGCAGTGCCCCTTTTGGGGGCCAAGGCTACACCTTC. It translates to CSAPFGGQGYTF.

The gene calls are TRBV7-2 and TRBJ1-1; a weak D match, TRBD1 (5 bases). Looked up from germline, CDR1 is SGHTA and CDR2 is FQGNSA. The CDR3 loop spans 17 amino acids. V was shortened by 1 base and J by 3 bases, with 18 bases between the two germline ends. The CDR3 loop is CASSLDSGHRRYTEAFF. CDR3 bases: TGTGCCAGCAGCTTAGACTCGGGGCACAGGAGGTACACTGAAGCTTTCTTT.

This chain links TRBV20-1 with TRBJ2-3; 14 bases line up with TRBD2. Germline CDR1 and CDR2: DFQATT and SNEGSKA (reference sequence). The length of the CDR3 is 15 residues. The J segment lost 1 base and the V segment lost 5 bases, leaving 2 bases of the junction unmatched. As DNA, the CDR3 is TGCAGTGCTTCGGGACTAGCGGGGGGCACAGATACGCAGTATTTT. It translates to CSASGLAGGTDTQYF.

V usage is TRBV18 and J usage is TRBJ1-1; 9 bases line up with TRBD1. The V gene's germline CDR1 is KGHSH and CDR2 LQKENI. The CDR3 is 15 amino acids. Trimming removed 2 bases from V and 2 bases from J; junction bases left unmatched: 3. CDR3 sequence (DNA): TGTGCCAGCTCACCAGGGGACAGGGATAACACTGAAGCTTTCTTT. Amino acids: CASSPGDRDNTEAFF.

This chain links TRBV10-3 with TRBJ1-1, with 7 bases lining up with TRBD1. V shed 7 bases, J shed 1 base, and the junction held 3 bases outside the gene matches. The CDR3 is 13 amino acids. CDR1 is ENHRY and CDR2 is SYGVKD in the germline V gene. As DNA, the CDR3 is TGTGCCATCAAGGACAGGACGAACACTGAAGCTTTCTTT. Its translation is CAIKDRTNTEAFF.

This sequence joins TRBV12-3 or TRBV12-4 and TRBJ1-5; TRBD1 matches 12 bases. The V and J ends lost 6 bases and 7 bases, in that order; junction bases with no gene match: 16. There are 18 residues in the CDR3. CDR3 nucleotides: TGTGCCAGCAGGTGGTCCCCCATAGGGGACAGGGGGCGGCAGCCCCAGCATTTT. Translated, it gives CASRWSPIGDRGRQPQHF.

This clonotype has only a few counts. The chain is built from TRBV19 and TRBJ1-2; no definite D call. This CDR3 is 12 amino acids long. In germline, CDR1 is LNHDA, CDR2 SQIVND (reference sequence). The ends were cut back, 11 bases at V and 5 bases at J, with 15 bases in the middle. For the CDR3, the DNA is TGTGCCTCTAGAAACAGAGATTATGGCTACACCTTC. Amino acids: CASRNRDYGYTF.

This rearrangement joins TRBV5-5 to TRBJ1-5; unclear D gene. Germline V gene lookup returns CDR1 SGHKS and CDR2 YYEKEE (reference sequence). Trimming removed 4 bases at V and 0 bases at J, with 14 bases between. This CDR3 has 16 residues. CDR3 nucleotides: TGTGCCAGCAGCCTTGAGGATCAGGTTAGCAATCAGCCCCAGCATTTT. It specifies CASSLEDQVSNQPQHF.